This TCR beta chain was sequenced for a study of beta chain features in type 1 diabetes. The study, taken as a whole, reports: There were fewer insertions and more deletions at the VDJ junctions of type 1 diabetes patients. Across all four CD4+ subsets, people with type 1 diabetes showed modestly shorter TCRB CDR3s. It was not settled here whether HLA type affects TCRB rearrangement.

This clone has more than one count but fewer than ten. Its target is unknown. The sequenced template was cDNA made from the entire isolated RNA. Sequencing of naive, central memory and regulatory T cell samples gave an average of about 3.7 million reads. Using immunoSEQ multiplex PCR, the repertoire was profiled, and TCRdb retains in-frame clones only, with some absent. Here the sample spans 250,000 to 350,000 clones, 14% being singletons. The CDR3 consists of 12 residues. The trim removed 4 bases at V and 8 bases at J, leaving 4 bases unmatched. Germline CDR1 SGHNT, CDR2 YYREEE (reference sequence). Specimen: naive CD4+ T cells from blood. V and J are TRBV5-4 and TRBJ1-2; 8 positions match TRBD1. The TCR was taken from a man aged 30 to 39 with type 1 diabetes. The CDR3 loop reads CASSETGEGYTF. The CDR3 region has the DNA TGTGCCAGCAGCGAGACAGGGGAAGGCTACACCTTC.